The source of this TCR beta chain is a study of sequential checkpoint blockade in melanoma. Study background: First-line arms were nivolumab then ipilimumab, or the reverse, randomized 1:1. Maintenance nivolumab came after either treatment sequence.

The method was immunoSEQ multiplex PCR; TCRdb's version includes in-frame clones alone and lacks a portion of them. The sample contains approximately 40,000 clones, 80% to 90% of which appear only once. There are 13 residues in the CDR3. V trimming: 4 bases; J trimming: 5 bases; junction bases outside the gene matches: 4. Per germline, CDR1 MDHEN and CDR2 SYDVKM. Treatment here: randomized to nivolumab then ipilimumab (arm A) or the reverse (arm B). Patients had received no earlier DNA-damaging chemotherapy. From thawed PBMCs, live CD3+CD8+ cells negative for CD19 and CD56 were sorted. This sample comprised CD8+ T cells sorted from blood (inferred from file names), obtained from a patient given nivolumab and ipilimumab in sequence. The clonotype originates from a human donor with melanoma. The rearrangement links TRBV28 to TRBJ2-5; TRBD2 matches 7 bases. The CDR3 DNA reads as TGTGCCAGCAGTTGGGGGGGGTGGGAGACCCAGTACTTC. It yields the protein CASSWGGWETQYF. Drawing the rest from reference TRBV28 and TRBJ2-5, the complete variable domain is DVKVTQSSRYLVKRTGEKVFLECVQDMDHENMFWYRQDPGLGLRLIYFSYDVKMKEKGDIPEGYSVSREKKERFSLILESASTNQTSMYLCASSWGGWETQYFGPGTRLLVL.